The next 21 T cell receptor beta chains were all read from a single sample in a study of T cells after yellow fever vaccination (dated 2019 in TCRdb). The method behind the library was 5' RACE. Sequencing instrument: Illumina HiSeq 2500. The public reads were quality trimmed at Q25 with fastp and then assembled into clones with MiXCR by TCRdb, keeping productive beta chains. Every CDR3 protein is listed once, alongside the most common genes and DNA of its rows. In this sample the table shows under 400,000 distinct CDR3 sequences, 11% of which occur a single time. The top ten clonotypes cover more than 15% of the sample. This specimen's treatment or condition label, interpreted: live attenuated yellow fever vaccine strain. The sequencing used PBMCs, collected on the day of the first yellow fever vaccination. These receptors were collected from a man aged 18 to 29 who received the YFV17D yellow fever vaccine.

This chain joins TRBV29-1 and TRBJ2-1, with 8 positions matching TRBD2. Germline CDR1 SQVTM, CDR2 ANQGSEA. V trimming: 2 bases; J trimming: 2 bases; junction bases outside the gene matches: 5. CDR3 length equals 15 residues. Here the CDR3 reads CSVERRGGPYNEQFF. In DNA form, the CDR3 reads TGCAGCGTTGAACGACGGGGGGGGCCCTACAATGAGCAGTTCTTC.

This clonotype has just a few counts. The CDR3 region is CASSRTSGGAKNIQYF. The CDR3 DNA reads TGCGCCAGCAGCAGGACTAGCGGGGGAGCCAAAAACATTCAGTACTTC. V gene TRBV5-1 combines with J gene TRBJ2-4; TRBD2 matches at 13 bases. Unmatched junction bases numbered 1, after V lost 4 bases and J lost 0 bases. The CDR3 extends over 16 amino acids. Germline CDR1 SGHRS, CDR2 YFSETQ.

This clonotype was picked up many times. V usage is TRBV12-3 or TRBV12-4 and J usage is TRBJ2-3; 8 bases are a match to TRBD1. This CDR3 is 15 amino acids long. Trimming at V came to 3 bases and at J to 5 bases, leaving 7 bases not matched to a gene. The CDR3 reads CASSFWGRGLDTQYF. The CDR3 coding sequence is TGTGCCAGCAGTTTCTGGGGCAGGGGGCTAGATACGCAGTATTTT.

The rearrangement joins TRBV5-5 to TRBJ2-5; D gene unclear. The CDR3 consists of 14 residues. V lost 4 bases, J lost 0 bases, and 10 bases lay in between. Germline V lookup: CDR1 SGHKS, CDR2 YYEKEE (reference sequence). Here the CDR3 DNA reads TGTGCCAGCAGCCCCGGGCTCCACCAAGAGACCCAGTACTTC. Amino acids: CASSPGLHQETQYF.

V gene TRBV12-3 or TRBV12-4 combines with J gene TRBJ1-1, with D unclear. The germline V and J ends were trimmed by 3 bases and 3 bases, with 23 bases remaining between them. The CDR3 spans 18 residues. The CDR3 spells CASSLTAATRARDTEAFF. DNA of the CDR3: TGTGCCAGCAGTTTGACCGCGGCAACTAGGGCTAGGGACACTGAAGCTTTCTTT.

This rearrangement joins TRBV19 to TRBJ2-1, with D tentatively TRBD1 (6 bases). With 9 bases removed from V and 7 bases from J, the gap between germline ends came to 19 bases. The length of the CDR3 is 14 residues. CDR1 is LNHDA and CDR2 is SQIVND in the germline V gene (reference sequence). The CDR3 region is CASQLPGHRNEQFF. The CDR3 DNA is TGTGCCAGCCAGTTACCGGGACACAGAAATGAGCAGTTCTTC.

CDR3 loop: CSAAWTDSYEQYF. The CDR3 region has the DNA TGCAGTGCCGCCTGGACAGATAGCTACGAGCAGTACTTC. The V call is TRBV20-1, the J call TRBJ2-7, with D perhaps matching TRBD1 (6 bases). The length of the CDR3 is 13 residues. The V end lost 6 bases, the J end lost 3 bases, and 15 bases lay between the germline ends. Germline values: CDR1 DFQATT, CDR2 SNEGSKA (reference sequence).

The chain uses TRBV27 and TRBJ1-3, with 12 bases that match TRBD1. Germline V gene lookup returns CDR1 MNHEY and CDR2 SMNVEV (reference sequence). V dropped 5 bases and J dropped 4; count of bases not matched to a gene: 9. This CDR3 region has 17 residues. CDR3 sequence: CASSPSGTGGFGNTIYF. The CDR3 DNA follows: TGTGCCAGCAGTCCATCCGGGACAGGGGGCTTCGGAAACACCATATATTTT.

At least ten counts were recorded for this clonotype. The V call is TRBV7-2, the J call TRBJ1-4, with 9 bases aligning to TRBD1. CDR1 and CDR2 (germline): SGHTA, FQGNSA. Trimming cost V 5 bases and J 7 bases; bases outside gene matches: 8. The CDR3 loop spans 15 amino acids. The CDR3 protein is CASSAGTGLSEKLFF. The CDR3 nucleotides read TGTGCCAGCAGCGCAGGGACAGGGCTGAGTGAAAAACTGTTTTTT.

The CDR3: CASSPDRQGAQYF. CDR3 sequence (DNA): TGTGCCAGCAGCCCCGACCGCCAAGGGGCCCAGTACTTC. The chain combines TRBV7-3 with TRBJ2-5, with D possibly TRBD1 on 5 matching bases. There are 13 residues in the CDR3. The V end lost 5 bases, the J end lost 9 bases, and 16 bases lay between the germline ends. Germline loops: CDR1 SGHTA, CDR2 FQGTGA.

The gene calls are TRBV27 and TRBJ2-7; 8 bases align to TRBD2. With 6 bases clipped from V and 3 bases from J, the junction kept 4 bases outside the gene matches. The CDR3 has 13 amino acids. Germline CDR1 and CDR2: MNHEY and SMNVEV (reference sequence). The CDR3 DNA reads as TGTGCCAGCAGAGCCGGGACTAGCTACGAGCAGTACGTC. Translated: CASRAGTSYEQYV.

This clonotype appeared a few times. For the CDR3, the DNA is TGTGCCAGCAGCGGGACGGACAGGGCCTATAATTCACCCCTCCACTTT. As protein: CASSGTDRAYNSPLHF. V gene TRBV7-9 combines with J gene TRBJ1-6; 8 nucleotides agree with TRBD1. V trimming: 5 bases; J trimming: 2 bases; junction bases outside the gene matches: 5. The V gene's germline CDR1 is SEHNR and CDR2 FQNEAQ (reference sequence). This CDR3 has 16 residues.

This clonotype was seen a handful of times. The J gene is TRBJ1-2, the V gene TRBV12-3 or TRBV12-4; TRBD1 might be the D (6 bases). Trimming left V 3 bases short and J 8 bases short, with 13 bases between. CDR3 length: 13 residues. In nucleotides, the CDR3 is TGTGCCAGCAGTTTCAGGGGCCGCGGAGGCTACACCTTC. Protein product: CASSFRGRGGYTF.

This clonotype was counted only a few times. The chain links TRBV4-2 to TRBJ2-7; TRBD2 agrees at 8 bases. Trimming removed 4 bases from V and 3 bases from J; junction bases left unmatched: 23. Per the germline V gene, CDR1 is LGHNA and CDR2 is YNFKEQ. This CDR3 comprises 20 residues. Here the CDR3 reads CASSRRLGRVAGSLFYEQYF. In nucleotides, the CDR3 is TGTGCCAGCAGCCGCCGACTAGGGCGAGTAGCGGGGAGCCTTTTCTACGAGCAGTACTTC.

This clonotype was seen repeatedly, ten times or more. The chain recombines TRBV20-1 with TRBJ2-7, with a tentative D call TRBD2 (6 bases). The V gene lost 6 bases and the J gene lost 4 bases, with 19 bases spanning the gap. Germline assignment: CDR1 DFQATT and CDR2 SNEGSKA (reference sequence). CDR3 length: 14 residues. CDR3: CSATRTDHRYEQYV. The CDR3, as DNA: TGCAGTGCGACTAGGACCGACCACCGATACGAGCAGTACGTC.

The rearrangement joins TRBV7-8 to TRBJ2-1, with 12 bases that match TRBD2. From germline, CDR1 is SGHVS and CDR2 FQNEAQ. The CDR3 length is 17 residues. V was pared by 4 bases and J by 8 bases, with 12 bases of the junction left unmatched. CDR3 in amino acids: CASSWFRTSGVVDEQFF. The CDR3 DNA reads TGTGCCAGCAGCTGGTTTCGGACTAGCGGGGTTGTGGATGAGCAGTTCTTC.

The CDR3: CSASRQGDLRVRSYNEQFF. Here the CDR3 DNA reads TGCAGTGCCAGCAGACAGGGGGACCTTAGGGTTAGATCCTACAATGAGCAGTTCTTC. This chain links TRBV20-1 with TRBJ2-1, with 9 bases that match TRBD1. Per germline, CDR1 DFQATT and CDR2 SNEGSKA (reference sequence). The ends lost 6 bases at V and 1 base at J; junction bases unmatched: 19. The CDR3 extends over 19 amino acids.

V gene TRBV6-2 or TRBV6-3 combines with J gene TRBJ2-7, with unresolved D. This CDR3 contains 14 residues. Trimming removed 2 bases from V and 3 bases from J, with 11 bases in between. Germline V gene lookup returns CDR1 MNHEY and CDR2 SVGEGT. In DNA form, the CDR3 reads TGTGCCAGCAGTTACGGTGGTAGCATCTACGAGCAGTACTTC. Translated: CASSYGGSIYEQYF.

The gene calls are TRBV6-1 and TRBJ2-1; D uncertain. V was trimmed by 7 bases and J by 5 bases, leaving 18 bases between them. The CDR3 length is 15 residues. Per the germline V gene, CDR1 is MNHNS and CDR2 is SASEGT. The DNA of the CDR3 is TGTGCCAGCAATCGACACCCCATGCACCACAATGAGCAGTTCTTC. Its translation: CASNRHPMHHNEQFF.

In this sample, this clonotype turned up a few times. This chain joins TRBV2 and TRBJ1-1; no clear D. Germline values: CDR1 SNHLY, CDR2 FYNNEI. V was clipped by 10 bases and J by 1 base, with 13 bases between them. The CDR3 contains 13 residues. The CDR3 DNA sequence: TGTGCCACCTATACAACGCGGAACACTGAAGCTTTCTTT. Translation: CATYTTRNTEAFF. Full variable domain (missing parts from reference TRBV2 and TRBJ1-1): EPEVTQTPSHQVTQMGQEVILRCVPISNHLYFYWYRQILGQKVEFLVSFYNNEISEKSEIFDDQFSVERPDGSNFTLKIRSTKLEDSAMYFCATYTTRNTEAFFGQGTRLTVV.

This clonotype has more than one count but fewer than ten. The CDR3 DNA is TGCAGCGACCGGACAGGGAACGGCTACACCTTC. It translates to CSDRTGNGYTF. V usage is TRBV29-1 and J usage is TRBJ1-2, with 8 bases lining up with TRBD1. The trim removed 7 bases at V and 8 bases at J, leaving 6 bases unmatched. There are 11 residues in the CDR3. Germline CDR1 reads SQVTM; CDR2 reads ANQGSEA.